This TCR beta chain was identified during a study of OX40 agonist ivuxolimab in advanced cancers. On the study more broadly: Across the patients, intravenous ivuxolimab was delivered every 2 weeks at 0.01 to 10 mg/kg. Hepatocellular carcinoma, melanoma, renal cell or head and neck cancer was diagnosed in the dose-escalation patients. Overall study findings and caveats: CD8+ T cells showed, on average, more clonal expansion than CD4+ cells. Certain nonresponders likewise exhibited a low normalized T-cell clonal expansion.

This table comes from immunoSEQ multiplex PCR, and its TCRdb copy is limited to in-frame clones, with some not included. Counted here are 60,000 or so clones, over 75% occurring once; the ten biggest clones make up roughly 5%. V lost 4 bases, J lost 8 bases, and 11 bases lay in between. In germline, CDR1 is SGHRS, CDR2 YFSETQ. The CDR3 sequence is 12 residues long. In the case of this clone: Its antigen is as yet unknown.

The rearrangement uses TRBV5-1 and TRBJ2-3; D gene ambiguous. Specimen: CD4+ or CD8+ T cells sorted from blood, collected in a trial of the OX40 agonist ivuxolimab. This TCR derives from an adult with an advanced solid tumor such as melanoma, head and neck, liver or kidney cancer. CDR3: CASSAAWGTQYF. CDR3 bases: TGCGCCAGCAGCGCGGCTTGGGGTACGCAGTATTTT.